This TCR beta chain appears in the sequencing data of a study of blood T cell repertoires in COVID-19. Study details: The United States, Italy and Spain provided the acute and convalescent COVID-19 samples. T cells, B-cell-depleted T cells, or PBMCs provided the cDNA or gDNA that served as material.

This clone appeared once. Clinical history reported by participants formed the basis on which cohorts were assigned. Individuals in the exposed group had encountered a COVID-19 case within 2 weeks preceding study entry. The CDR3 spans 14 residues. Looked up from germline, CDR1 is SQVTM and CDR2 is ANQGSEA. V lost 6 bases to trimming and J lost 0 bases, with 14 bases between them. The assay was immunoSEQ multiplex PCR, and TCRdb's table has in-frame clones only and misses some. The sample includes 200,000 or so clones, approximately 88% seen only once; the top ten take about 3.5%. Sequencing was carried out using PBMCs or T cells enriched from blood (not recorded which). This sequence joins TRBV29-1 and TRBJ1-1; TRBD1 might be the D (6 bases). This TCR was recovered from a woman aged 25 to 39 who had been exposed to COVID-19. This chain's CDR3 is CSVRTAGMNTEAFF. The CDR3 DNA is TGCAGCGTCCGGACAGCGGGAATGAACACTGAAGCTTTCTTT.